This note documents a single TCR beta chain sequence. It lacks a known antigen. Qualities for individual bases were not recorded, and no much larger clone is one base off. These data originate in a study of blood T cell repertoires in COVID-19 (dated by TCRdb to about 2020). Turning to the overall study: Collaborator samples came from the United States, Italy and Spain and covered acute and convalescent phases of COVID-19. Where HLA class I and class II types were available, the types were taken from metadata supplied by the sample provider, not from assay-based typing. The dataset comprised deeply sampled blood TCRbeta repertoires from subjects exposed to, actively infected with, or recovered from COVID-19. Sample metadata almost always included a de-identified subject ID, COVID-19 status, age in years and sex. The repertoires were made available in a free public database intended to serve as a resource for research on the immune response to SARS-CoV-2. Samples came from the ongoing ImmuneRACE study (first 160 participants) plus 1,254 subjects from 6 global collaborators. The material from the prospective study consisted of cDNA or gDNA derived from T cells, B-cell-depleted T cells, or PBMCs. The research as a whole found: Clinical and demographic metadata were provided uncurated, with the amount varying by source and participant.

In the prospective study, participants were roughly 18 to 95 years old, resided in about 25 geographic areas of the United States, and were enrolled through a virtual design. To assign participants to cohorts, the prospective study relied on clinical history that participants themselves reported in a screening survey and a study questionnaire. Recovered participants in ImmuneRACE Cohort 3 were defined by two consecutive negative NP/OP PCR tests, clearance by a healthcare professional, or resolution of symptoms. In the prospective study, whole blood, serum and a nasopharyngeal or oropharyngeal swab were collected from each participant by mobile phlebotomists. Prospective study participants could optionally give additional blood draws and questionnaires over an approximately 2-month period. Before DNA extraction, blood samples from the prospective study were shipped at room temperature or frozen.

V loses 3 bases of germline sequence and J loses 0 bases, and the interval between the two ends is 9 bases. The CDR3 contains 14 residues, cysteine and phenylalanine counted. The CDR3 DNA has 42 bases and is translated from base 1. The germline V gene specifies KGHSH as CDR1 and LQKENI as CDR2. TCRbeta CDR3 regions were amplified from genomic DNA by means of the immunoSEQ Assay, a bias-controlled multiplex PCR. In the source study's methods: Within the assay, amplification of reference gene primers was used to estimate how many nucleated cells each sample contained. Sequence reads were collapsed and filtered to measure the absolute abundance of every unique TCRbeta CDR3 rearrangement. For each sample, productive Simpson clonality was calculated by taking the square root of Simpson's diversity index across productive rearrangements. In its TCRdb copy, this immuneACCESS table keeps in-frame sequences only and misses some clones. Where compared with another copy, unresolved V genes explain less than half of these, and the others have no known cause. V, J and clone size reflect that table, while D and trimming were determined from the DNA. Here the sample has more than 200,000 clones; about 88% occur a single time. The ten largest make up about 1.5% of the sample.

The sequence is built from TRBV18 and TRBJ2-7, with TRBD1 perhaps the D gene, on 5 matching bases. The source material was PBMCs or T cells enriched from blood (not recorded which). The receptor comes from a woman aged 45-59 years who had recovered from COVID-19. CDR3 protein: CASSPKGHSYEQYF. The DNA reads TGTGCCAGCTCACCCAAAGGACACTCCTACGAGCAGTACTTC.